Sequencing of this T cell receptor beta chain was carried out in a study of T cell responses to AZD1222 COVID-19 vaccine. On the study more broadly: Analyses pooled second doses at about 4 or about 12 weeks. Study-level points and caveats: Across spike, vaccine-associated CD4 TCRs were found, dominant at 160-218 and 743-854. Most donors were white British, females outnumbered males, and clonal diversity was possibly underestimated. Spike-specific TCR breadth rose after two AZD1222 doses, and depth rose as well.

The repertoire was sequenced with immunoSEQ multiplex PCR; TCRdb's copy has only in-frame clones and lacks some. This sample has around 140,000 clones, with just over 90% found just once. Germline V gene data show CDR1 as SGHTA and CDR2 as FQGNSA. The CDR3 is 14 residues long. Germline trimming cut 3 bases from V and 4 bases from J; bases unmatched to any gene: 3. Comments on this clone: The antigen is not known.

This material consisted of peripheral blood, taken on day 0 of AZD1222 vaccination. This chain links TRBV7-2 with TRBJ1-3; 7 bases fit TRBD1. This clonotype was sampled from an adult in good health. The chain's CDR3 is CASSFQGGGNTIYF. CDR3 coding DNA: TGTGCCAGCAGCTTCCAGGGGGGAGGAAACACCATATATTTT. The whole variable domain, filled in from reference TRBV7-2 and TRBJ1-3, reads GAGVSQSPSNKVTEKGKDVELRCDPISGHTALYWYRQSLGQGLEFLIYFQGNSAPDKSGLPSDRFSAERTGGSVSTLTIQRTQQEDSAVYLCASSFQGGGNTIYFGEGSWLTVV.